One TCR beta chain is described in this entry. Antigen: not known. This could be a read error, since a much larger clone is one nucleotide away. This specimen belongs to a study of blood T cells in healthy people across ages. Through a sample-barcoded 5' primer and a J-beta primer mix, a second PCR was run for roughly 7 to 11 cycles. A tag from a template-switch adaptor with 12 random nucleotides marked each cDNA molecule. TCRdb itself ran the 5' RACE reads through MiXCR, one entry per CDR3 protein. The profile shows 1.5 million to 2 million distinct CDR3 sequences, about 31% of them singletons. Study observations and caveats: Researchers said unsorted PBMCs prevented a conclusive naive versus antigen-experienced comparison.

The CDR3 runs 18 residues. The ends lost 1 base at V and 8 bases at J; junction bases unmatched: 20. Germline V gene lookup returns CDR1 MGHRA and CDR2 YSYEKL. This sequence was found in a woman under 40 in good health. The chain is built from TRBV4-1 and TRBJ2-7; the match to TRBD2 covers 7 bases. The sequenced sample consisted of blood. CDR3 residues: CASSQGSRGNSRVGKQYF. As DNA, the CDR3 is TGCGCCAGCAGCCAAGGGTCGCGGGGGAACAGCCGTGTGGGGAAGCAGTACTTC.